This T cell receptor (beta chain) is drawn from a study of cytomegalovirus exposure and HLA in healthy donors. Germline assignment: CDR1 SGHTS and CDR2 YDEGEE. This CDR3 is built from 16 residues. V was shortened by 3 bases and J by 7 bases, with 17 bases between the two germline ends. Findings of the study overall: Later genetic work tied a missense DCLRE1C variant to beta-chain V and J trimming. The authors later found most CMV-associated TCR beta chains appeared HLA-restricted.

Healthy bone marrow donors made up the donors. The PCR made use of 60 Vbeta and 13 Jbeta primers. Sequencing was performed with immunoSEQ multiplex PCR; in TCRdb, only in-frame clones are kept and a portion is missing. The sample has around 50,000 clones, and its top ten clones hold about 2.5%. Concerning this clone itself: Its antigen is undetermined.

The J gene is TRBJ1-6, the V gene TRBV5-8; TRBD1 is a possible D gene (5 bases). The sequence derives from a female donor in good health and CMV-seronegative. Input material: PBMCs. CDR3 DNA: TGTGCCAGCAGCTACGACAGCACCACTCCCAATTCACCCCTCCACTTT. Its protein is CASSYDSTTPNSPLHF.